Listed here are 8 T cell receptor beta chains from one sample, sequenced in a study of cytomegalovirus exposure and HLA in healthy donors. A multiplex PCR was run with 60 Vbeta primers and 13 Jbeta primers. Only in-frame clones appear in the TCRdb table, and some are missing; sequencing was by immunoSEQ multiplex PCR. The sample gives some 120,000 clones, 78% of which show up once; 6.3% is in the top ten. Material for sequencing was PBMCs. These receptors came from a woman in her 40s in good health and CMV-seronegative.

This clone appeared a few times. Here the CDR3 DNA reads TGTGCCAGTAGCGGGGTCGATCGGCGGTATCTTTCCTACGAGCAGTACTTC. It encodes CASSGVDRRYLSYEQYF. The chain has TRBV19 and TRBJ2-7; D possibly corresponds to TRBD2 (5 bases). The germline V gene encodes CDR1 LNHDA and CDR2 SQIVND (reference sequence). Trimming cost V 6 bases and J 1 base, with 22 bases left between them. This CDR3 contains 17 residues.

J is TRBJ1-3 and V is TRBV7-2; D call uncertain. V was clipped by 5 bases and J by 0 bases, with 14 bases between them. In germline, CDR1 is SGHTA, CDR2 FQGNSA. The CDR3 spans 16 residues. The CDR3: CASSTGSIASGNTIYF. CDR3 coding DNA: TGTGCCAGCAGCACCGGGTCTATAGCCTCTGGAAACACCATATATTTT.

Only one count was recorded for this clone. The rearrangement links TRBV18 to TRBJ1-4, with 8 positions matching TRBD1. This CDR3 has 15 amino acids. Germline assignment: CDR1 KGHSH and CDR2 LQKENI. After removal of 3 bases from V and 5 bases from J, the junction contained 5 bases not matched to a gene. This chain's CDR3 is CASSPQGQENEKLFF. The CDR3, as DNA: TGTGCCAGCTCACCCCAGGGACAGGAGAATGAAAAACTGTTTTTT.

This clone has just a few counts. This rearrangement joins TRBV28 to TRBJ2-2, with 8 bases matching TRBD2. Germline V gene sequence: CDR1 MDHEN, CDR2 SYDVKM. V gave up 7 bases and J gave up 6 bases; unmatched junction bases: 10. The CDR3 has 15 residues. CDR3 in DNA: TGTGCCAGCAAGATCGCGGGAGGTCCCTCCGGGGAGCTGTTTTTT. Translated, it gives CASKIAGGPSGELFF.

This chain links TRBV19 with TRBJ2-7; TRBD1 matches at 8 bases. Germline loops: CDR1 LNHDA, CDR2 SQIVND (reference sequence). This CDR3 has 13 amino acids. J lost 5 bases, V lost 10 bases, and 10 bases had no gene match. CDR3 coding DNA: TGTGCCACAAGTTGGACAGGGCCTCACGAGCAGTACTTC. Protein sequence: CATSWTGPHEQYF.

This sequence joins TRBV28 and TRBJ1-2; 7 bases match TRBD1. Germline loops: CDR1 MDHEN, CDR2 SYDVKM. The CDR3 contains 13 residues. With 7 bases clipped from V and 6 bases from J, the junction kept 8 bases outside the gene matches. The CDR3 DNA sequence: TGTGCCAGCATTCTTTCAGGGGGAAATGGCTACACCTTC. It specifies CASILSGGNGYTF.

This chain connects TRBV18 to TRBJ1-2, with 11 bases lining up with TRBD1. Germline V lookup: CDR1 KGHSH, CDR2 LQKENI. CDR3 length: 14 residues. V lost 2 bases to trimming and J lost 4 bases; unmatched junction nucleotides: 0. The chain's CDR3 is CASSPGQGAYGYTF. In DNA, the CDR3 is TGTGCCAGCTCACCAGGACAGGGGGCCTATGGCTACACCTTC.

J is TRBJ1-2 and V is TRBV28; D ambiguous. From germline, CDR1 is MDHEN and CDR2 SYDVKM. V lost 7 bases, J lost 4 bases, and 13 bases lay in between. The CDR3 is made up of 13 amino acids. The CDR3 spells CASNREGRYGYTF. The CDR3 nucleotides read TGTGCCAGCAATCGGGAGGGCCGCTATGGCTACACCTTC.